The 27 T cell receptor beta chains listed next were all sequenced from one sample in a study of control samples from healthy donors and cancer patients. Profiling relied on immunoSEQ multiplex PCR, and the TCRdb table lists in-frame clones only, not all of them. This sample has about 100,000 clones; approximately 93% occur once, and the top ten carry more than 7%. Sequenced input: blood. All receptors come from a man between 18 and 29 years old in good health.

The DNA for the CDR3 is TGTGCCAGCAGAATAACCGGGAACTATGGCTACACCTTC. Residues: CASRITGNYGYTF. The J gene is TRBJ1-2, the V gene TRBV5-6, with D hard to call. The length of the CDR3 is 13 residues. Germline V CDR1 and CDR2: SGHDT, YYEEEE. The V gene lost 5 bases and the J gene lost 2 bases, with 10 bases spanning the gap.

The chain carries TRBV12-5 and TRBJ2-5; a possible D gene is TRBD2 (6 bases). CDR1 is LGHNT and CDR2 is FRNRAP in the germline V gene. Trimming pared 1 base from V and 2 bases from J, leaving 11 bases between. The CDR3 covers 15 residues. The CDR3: CASGLGRTIQETQYF. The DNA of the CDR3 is TGTGCTAGTGGTTTGGGGCGGACTATACAAGAGACCCAGTACTTC.

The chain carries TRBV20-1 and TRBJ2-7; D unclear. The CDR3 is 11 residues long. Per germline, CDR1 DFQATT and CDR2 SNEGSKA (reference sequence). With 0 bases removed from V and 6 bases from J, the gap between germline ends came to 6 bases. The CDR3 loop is CSARETSEQYF. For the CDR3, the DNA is TGCAGTGCTAGAGAGACGTCCGAGCAGTACTTC.

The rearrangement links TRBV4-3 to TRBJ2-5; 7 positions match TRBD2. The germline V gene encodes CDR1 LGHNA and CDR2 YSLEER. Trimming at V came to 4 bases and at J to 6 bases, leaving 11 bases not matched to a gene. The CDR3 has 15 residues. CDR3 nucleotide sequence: TGCGCCAGCAGCCGAACCGCGGGAGAGTTACAGACCCAGTACTTC. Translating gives CASSRTAGELQTQYF.

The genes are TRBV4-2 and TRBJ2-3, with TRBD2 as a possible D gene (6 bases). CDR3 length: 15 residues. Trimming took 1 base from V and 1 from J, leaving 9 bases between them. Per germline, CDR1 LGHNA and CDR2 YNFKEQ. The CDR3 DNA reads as TGTGCCAGCAGCCAAGGCGGGACGGGCACAGATACGCAGTATTTT. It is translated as CASSQGGTGTDTQYF.

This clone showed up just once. The CDR3 reads CASSGWTGEEETEAFF. In nucleotides, the CDR3 is TGTGCCAGCAGCGGGTGGACAGGGGAAGAGGAAACTGAAGCTTTCTTT. The chain combines TRBV5-4 with TRBJ1-1; 9 nucleotides line up with TRBD1. From germline, CDR1 is SGHNT and CDR2 YYREEE (reference sequence). V was clipped by 4 bases and J by 5 bases; unmatched bases: 12. CDR3 length: 16 residues.

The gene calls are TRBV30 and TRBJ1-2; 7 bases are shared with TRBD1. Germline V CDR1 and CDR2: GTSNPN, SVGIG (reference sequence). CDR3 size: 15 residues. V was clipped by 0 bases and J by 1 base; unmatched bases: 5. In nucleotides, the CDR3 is TGTGCCTGGAGTGTACGAGGGGGCGGTAACTATGGCTACACCTTC. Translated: CAWSVRGGGNYGYTF.

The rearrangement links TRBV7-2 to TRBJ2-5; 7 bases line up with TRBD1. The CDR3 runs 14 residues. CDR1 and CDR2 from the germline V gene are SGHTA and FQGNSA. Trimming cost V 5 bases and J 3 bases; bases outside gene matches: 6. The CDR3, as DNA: TGTGCCAGCAGCCCTCGACAGGGAAAAGAGACCCAGTACTTC. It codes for CASSPRQGKETQYF.

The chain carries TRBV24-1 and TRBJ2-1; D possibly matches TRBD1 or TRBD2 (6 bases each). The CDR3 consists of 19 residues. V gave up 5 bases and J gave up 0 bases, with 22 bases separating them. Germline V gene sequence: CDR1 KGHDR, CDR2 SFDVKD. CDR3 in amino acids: CATSAITPRGHSSYNEQFF. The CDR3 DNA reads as TGTGCCACCAGTGCCATAACTCCCCGGGGGCATAGCTCCTACAATGAGCAGTTCTTC.

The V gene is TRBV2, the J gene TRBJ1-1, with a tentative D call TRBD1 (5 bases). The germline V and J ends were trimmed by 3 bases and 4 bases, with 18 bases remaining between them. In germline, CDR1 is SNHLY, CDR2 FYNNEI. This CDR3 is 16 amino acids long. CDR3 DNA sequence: TGTGCCAGCAGTGAGAGAACAGGTTCGCGGCGCACTGAAGCTTTCTTT. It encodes CASSERTGSRRTEAFF.

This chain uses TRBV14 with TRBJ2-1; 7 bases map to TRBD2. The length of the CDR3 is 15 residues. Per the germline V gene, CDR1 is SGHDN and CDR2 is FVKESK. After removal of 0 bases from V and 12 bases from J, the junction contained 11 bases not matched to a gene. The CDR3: CASSQDIGLVSPQFF. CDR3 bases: TGTGCCAGCAGCCAAGATATTGGACTAGTGTCGCCGCAGTTCTTC.

The CDR3 nucleotides read TGTGCCAGCAGTCGGACTAGCGGAGGCCATGAGCAGTTCTTC. The encoded protein is CASSRTSGGHEQFF. The rearrangement links TRBV6-5 to TRBJ2-1; 10 bases align to TRBD2. The CDR3 contains 14 residues. Germline assignment: CDR1 MNHEY and CDR2 SVGAGI. V gave up 5 bases and J gave up 8 bases; unmatched junction bases: 6.

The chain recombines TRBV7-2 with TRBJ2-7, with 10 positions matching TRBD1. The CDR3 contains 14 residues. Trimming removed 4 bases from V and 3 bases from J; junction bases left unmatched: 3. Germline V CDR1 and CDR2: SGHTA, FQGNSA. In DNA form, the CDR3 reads TGTGCCAGCAGCTCGACAGGGGGCGGCTACGAGCAGTACTTC. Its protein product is CASSSTGGGYEQYF. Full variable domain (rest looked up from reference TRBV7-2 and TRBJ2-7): GAGVSQSPSNKVTEKGKDVELRCDPISGHTALYWYRQSLGQGLEFLIYFQGNSAPDKSGLPSDRFSAERTGGSVSTLTIQRTQQEDSAVYLCASSSTGGGYEQYFGPGTRLTVT.

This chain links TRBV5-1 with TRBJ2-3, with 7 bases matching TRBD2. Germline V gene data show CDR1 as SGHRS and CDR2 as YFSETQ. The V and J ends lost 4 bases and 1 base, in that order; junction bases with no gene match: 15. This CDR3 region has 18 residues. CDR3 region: CASSQTIVSGDRTDTQYF. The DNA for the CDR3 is TGCGCCAGCAGCCAAACTATTGTAAGCGGGGATCGCACAGATACGCAGTATTTT.

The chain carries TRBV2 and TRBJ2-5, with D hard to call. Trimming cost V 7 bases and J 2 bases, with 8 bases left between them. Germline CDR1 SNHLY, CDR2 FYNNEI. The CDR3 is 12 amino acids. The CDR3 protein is CASMVRQETQYF. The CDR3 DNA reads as TGTGCCAGCATGGTCAGGCAAGAGACCCAGTACTTC.

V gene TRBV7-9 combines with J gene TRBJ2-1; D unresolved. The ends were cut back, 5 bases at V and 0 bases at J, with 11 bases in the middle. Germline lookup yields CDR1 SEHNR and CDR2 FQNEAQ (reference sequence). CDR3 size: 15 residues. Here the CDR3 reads CASSHMHSSYNEQFF. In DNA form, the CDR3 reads TGTGCCAGCAGCCACATGCATAGCTCCTACAATGAGCAGTTCTTC.

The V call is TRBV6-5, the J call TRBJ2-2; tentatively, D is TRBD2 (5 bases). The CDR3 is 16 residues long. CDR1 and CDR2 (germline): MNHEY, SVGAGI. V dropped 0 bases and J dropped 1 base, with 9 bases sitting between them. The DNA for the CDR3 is TGTGCCAGCAGTTACTCGGTCGGAGGGAACACCGGGGAGCTGTTTTTT. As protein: CASSYSVGGNTGELFF.

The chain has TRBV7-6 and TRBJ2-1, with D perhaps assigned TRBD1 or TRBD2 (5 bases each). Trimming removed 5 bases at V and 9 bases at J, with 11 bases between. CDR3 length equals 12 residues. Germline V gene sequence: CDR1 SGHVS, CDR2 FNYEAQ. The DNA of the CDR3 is TGTGCCAGCAGCCCGGGGCCTAGTGAGCAGTTCTTC. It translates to CASSPGPSEQFF.

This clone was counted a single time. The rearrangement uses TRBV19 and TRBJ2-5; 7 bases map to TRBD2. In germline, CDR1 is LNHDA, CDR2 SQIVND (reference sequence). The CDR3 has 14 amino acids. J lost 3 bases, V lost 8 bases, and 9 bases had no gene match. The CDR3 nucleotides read TGTGCCAGTGCGGAGTTGGGAGGGGAAGAGACCCAGTACTTC. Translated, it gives CASAELGGEETQYF. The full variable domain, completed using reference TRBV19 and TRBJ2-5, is DGGITQSPKYLFRKEGQNVTLSCEQNLNHDAMYWYRQDPGQGLRLIYYSQIVNDFQKGDIAEGYSVSREKKESFPLTVTSAQKNPTAFYLCASAELGGEETQYFGPGTRLLVL.

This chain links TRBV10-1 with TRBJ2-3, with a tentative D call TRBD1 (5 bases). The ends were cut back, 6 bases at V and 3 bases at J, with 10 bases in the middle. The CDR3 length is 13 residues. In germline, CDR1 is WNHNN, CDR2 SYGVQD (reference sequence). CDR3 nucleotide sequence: TGCGCCAGCAGAGACAGAGTTACAGATACGCAGTATTTT. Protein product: CASRDRVTDTQYF.

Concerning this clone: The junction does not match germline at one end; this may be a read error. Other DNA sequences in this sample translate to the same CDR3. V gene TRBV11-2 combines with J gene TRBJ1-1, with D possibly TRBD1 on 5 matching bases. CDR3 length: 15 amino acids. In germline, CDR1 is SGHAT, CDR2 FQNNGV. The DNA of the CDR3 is TGCGCCAGCAGCTTAGAGAGATCAGGGTTAACTGAAGCTTTCTTT. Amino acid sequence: CASSLERSGLTEAFF.

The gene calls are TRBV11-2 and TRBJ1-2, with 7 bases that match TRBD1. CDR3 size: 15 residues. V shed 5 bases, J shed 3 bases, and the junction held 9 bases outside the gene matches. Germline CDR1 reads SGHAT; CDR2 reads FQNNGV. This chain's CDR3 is CASSRNPQGDYGYTF. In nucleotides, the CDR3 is TGTGCCAGCAGCCGAAACCCCCAGGGGGACTATGGCTACACCTTC.

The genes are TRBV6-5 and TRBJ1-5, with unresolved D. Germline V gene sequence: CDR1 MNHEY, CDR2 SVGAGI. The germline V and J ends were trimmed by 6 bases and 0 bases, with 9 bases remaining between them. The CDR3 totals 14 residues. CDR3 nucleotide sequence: TGTGCCAGCAGCTCCTCAGGTAGCAATCAGCCCCAGCATTTT. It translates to CASSSSGSNQPQHF.

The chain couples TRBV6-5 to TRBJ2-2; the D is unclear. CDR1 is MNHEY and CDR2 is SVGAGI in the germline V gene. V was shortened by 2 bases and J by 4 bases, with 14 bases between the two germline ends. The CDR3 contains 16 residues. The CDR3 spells CASSYGPDVITGELFF. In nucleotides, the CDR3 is TGTGCCAGCAGTTACGGACCGGACGTGATCACCGGGGAGCTGTTTTTT.

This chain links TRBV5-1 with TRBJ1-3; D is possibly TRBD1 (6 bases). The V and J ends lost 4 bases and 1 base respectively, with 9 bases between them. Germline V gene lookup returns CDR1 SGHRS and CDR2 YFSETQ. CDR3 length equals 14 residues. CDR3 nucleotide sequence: TGCGCCAGCAGCCTTACAGGGTCTGGAAACACCATATATTTT. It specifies CASSLTGSGNTIYF.

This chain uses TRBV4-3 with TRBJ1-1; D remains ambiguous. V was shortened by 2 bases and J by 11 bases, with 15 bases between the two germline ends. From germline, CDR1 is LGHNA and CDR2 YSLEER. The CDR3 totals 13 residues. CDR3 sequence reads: CASSQKGGGWAFF. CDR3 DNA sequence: TGCGCCAGCAGCCAAAAAGGAGGAGGCTGGGCTTTCTTT.

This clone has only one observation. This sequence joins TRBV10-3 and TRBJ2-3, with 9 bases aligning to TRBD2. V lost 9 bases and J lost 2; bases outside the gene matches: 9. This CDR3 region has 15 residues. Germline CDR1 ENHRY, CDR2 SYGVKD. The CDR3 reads CAISREGQDTDTQYF. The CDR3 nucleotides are TGTGCCATTTCGCGGGAGGGCCAGGACACAGATACGCAGTATTTT.